This T cell receptor beta chain was sequenced during a study of cytomegalovirus exposure and HLA in healthy donors. General observations from the study: Data from an earlier analysis indicated that most TCR beta V segments were productive either about 87% or about 30% of the time. Researchers catalogued 160 or so TCR beta chains as cytomegalovirus-associated.

PCR employed 60 Vbeta and 13 Jbeta primers. Here immunoSEQ multiplex PCR was the method, and the copy in TCRdb shows in-frame clones only, minus some. The data contain 100,000 to 120,000 clones, over 65% of them singletons. A word on this clone: Its matching antigen is unknown.

The CDR3 length is 16 residues. CDR1 and CDR2 from the germline V gene are SGDLS and YYNGEE. V was pared by 4 bases and J by 0 bases, with 11 bases between. Sequencing was carried out using PBMCs. This chain uses TRBV9 with TRBJ2-6, with D uncertain. This receptor was identified in a man aged 35 to 55 in good health and CMV-seropositive. The CDR3 bases are TGTGCCAGCAGCTCCGCTCTAGGCTCTGGGGCCAACGTCCTGACTTTC. Amino acid sequence: CASSSALGSGANVLTF.